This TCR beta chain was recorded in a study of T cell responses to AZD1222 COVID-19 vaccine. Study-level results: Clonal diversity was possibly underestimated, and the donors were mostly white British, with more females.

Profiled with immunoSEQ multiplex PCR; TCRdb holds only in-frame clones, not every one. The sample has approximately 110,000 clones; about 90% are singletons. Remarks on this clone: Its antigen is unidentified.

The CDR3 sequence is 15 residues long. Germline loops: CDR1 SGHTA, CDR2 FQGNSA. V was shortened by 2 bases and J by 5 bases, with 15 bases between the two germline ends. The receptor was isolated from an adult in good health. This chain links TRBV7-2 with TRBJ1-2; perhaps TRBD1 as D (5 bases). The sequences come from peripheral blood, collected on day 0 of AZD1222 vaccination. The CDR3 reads CASSLRGRVLYGYTF. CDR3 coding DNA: TGTGCCAGCAGCTTAAGGGGCAGGGTTTTATATGGCTACACCTTC.